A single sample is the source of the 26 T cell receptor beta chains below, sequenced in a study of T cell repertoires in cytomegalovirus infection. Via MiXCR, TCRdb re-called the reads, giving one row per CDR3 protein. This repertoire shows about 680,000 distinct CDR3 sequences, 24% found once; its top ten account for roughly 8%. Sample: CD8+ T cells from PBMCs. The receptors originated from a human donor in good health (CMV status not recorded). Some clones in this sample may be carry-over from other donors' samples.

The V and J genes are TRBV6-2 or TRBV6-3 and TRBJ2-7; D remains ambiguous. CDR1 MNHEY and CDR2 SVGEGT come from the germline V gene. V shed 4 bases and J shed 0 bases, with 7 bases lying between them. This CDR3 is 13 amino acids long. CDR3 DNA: TGTGCCAGCAGTTTTGCGGTCTCCTACGAGCAGTACGTC. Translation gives CASSFAVSYEQYV.

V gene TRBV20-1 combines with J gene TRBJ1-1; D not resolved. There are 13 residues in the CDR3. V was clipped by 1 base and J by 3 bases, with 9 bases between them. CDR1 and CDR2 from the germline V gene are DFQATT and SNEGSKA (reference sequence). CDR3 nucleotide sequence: TGCAGTGCTAGAGGGCCCGGGGACACTGAAGCTTTCTTT. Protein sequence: CSARGPGDTEAFF.

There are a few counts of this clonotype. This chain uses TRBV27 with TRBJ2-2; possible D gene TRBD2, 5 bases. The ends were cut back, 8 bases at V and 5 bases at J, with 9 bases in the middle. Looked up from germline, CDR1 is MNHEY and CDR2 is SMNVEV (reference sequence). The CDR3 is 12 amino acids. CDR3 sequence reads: CASGRGTGELFF. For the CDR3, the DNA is TGTGCCAGCGGCCGGGGTACCGGGGAGCTGTTTTTT.

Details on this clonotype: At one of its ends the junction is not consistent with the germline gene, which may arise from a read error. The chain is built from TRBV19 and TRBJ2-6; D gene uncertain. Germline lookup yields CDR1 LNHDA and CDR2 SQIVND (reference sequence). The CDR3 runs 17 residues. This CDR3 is CASSKGTALSGVNVLTF. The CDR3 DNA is TGTGCCAGTAGTAAGGGAACCGCACTCTCTGGGGTCAACGTCCTGACTTTC.

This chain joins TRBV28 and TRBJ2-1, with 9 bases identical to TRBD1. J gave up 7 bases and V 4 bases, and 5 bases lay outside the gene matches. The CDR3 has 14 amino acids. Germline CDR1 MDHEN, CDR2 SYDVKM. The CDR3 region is CASSSGDRVNEQFF. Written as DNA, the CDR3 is TGTGCCAGCAGTTCAGGGGACAGGGTGAATGAGCAGTTCTTC.

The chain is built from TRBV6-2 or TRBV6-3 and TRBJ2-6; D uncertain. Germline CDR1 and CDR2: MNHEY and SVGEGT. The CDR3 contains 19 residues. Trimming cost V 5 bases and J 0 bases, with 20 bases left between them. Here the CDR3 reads CASSRTPGTSFSGANVLTF. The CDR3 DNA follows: TGTGCCAGCAGTCGAACCCCGGGCACCTCCTTCTCTGGGGCCAACGTCCTGACTTTC.

Here the CDR3 DNA reads TGTGCCAGCAGTTTAATAGCGGGGGGATACCCAGAGACCCAGTACTTC. Translation: CASSLIAGGYPETQYF. The rearrangement uses TRBV28 and TRBJ2-5, with 10 nucleotides matching TRBD2. The CDR3 length is 16 residues. J lost 4 bases, V lost 2 bases, and 7 bases had no gene match. Germline lookup yields CDR1 MDHEN and CDR2 SYDVKM. Drawing the rest from reference TRBV28 and TRBJ2-5, the complete variable domain is DVKVTQSSRYLVKRTGEKVFLECVQDMDHENMFWYRQDPGLGLRLIYFSYDVKMKEKGDIPEGYSVSREKKERFSLILESASTNQTSMYLCASSLIAGGYPETQYFGPGTRLLVL.

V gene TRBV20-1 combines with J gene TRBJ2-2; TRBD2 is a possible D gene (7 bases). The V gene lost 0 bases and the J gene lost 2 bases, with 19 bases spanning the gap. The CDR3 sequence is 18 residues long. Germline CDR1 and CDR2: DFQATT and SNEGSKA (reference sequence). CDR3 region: CSARDPPGAGTNTGELFF. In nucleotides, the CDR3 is TGCAGTGCTAGAGATCCGCCGGGAGCGGGGACAAACACCGGGGAGCTGTTTTTT.

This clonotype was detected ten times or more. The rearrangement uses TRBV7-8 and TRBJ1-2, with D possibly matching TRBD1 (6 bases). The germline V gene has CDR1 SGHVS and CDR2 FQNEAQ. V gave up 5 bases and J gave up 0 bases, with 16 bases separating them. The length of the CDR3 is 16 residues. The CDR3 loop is CASSLDGTRPNYGYTF. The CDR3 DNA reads TGTGCCAGCAGCCTAGACGGGACACGACCTAACTATGGCTACACCTTC.

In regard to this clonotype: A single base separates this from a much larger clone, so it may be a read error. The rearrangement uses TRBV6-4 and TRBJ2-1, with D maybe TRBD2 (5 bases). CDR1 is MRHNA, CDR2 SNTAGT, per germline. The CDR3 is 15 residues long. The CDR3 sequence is CVSRLDSSSYNEQFF. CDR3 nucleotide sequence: TGTGTCAGCAGACTGGACTCAAGCTCCTACAATGAGCAGTTCTTC.

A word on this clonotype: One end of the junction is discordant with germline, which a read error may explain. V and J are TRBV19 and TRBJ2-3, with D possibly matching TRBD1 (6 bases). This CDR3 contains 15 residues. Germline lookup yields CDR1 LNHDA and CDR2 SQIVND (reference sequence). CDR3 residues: CASSILGANVDTQCF. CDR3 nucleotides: TGTGCCAGTAGTATACTGGGGGCGAATGTGGATACGCAGTGTTTT.

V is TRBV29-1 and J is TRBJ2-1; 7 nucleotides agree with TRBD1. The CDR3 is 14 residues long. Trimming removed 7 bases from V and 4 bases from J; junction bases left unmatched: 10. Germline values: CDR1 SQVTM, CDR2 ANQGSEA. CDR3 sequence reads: CSGVGTEKYNEQFF. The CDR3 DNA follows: TGCAGCGGGGTTGGGACAGAAAAATACAATGAGCAGTTCTTC.

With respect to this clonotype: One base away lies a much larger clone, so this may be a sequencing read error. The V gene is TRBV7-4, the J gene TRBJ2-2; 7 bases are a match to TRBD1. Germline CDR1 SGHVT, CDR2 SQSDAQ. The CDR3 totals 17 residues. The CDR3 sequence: CANSSPRDSFNTGELFF. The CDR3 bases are TGTGCCAACAGCTCACCTCGGGACAGCTTTAACACCGGGGAGCTGTTTTTT.

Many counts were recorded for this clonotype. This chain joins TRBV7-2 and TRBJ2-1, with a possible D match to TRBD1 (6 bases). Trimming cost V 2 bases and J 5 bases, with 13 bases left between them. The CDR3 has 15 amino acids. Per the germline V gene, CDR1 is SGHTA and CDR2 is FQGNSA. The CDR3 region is CASSLPGQPHNEQFF. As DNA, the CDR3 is TGTGCCAGCAGCTTACCGGGACAACCACACAATGAGCAGTTCTTC. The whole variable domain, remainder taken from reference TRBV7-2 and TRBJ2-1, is GAGVSQSPSNKVTEKGKDVELRCDPISGHTALYWYRQSLGQGLEFLIYFQGNSAPDKSGLPSDRFSAERTGGSVSTLTIQRTQQEDSAVYLCASSLPGQPHNEQFFGPGTRLTVL.

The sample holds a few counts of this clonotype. This CDR3 reads CASSSLGGSGQETQYF. CDR3 bases: TGTGCCAGCAGTTCCCTGGGAGGTAGCGGACAAGAGACCCAGTACTTC. The rearrangement uses TRBV27 and TRBJ2-5; D is perhaps TRBD2 (6 bases). Trimming took 4 bases from V and 2 from J, leaving 17 bases between them. The CDR3 consists of 16 residues. CDR1 and CDR2 (germline): MNHEY, SMNVEV (reference sequence).

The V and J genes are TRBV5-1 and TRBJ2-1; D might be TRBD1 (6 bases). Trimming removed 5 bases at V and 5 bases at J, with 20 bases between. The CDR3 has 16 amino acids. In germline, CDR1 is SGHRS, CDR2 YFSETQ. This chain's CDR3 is CASSGSARGPNNEQFF. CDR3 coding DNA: TGCGCCAGCAGTGGATCCGCCAGGGGCCCCAACAATGAGCAGTTCTTC. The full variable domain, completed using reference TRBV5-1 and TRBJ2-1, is KAGVTQTPRYLIKTRGQQVTLSCSPISGHRSVSWYQQTPGQGLQFLFEYFSETQRNKGNFPGRFSGRQFSNSRSEMNVSTLELGDSALYLCASSGSARGPNNEQFFGPGTRLTVL.

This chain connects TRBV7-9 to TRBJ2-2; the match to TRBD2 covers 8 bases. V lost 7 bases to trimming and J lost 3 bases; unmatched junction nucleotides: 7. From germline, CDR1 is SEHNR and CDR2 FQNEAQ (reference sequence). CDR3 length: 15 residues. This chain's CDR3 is CASTPGGADTGELFF. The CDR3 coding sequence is TGTGCCAGCACCCCGGGGGGGGCCGACACCGGGGAGCTGTTTTTT. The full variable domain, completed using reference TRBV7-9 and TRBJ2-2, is DTGVSQNPRHKITKRGQNVTFRCDPISEHNRLYWYRQTLGQGPEFLTYFQNEAQLEKSRLLSDRFSAERPKGSFSTLEIQRTEQGDSAMYLCASTPGGADTGELFFGEGSRLTVL.

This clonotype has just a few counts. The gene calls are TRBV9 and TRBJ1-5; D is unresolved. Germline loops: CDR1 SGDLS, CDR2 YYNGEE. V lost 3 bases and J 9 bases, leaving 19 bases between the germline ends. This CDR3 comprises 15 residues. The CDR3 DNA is TGTGCCAGCAGCGAATCCGACCTCTACGATCGGCCCCAGCATTTT. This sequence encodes CASSESDLYDRPQHF.

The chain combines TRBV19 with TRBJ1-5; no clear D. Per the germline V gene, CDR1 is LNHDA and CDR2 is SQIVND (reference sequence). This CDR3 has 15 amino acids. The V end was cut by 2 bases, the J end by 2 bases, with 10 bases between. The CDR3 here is CASSIPRGGNQPQHF. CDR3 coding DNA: TGTGCCAGTAGTATACCCCGGGGTGGCAATCAGCCCCAGCATTTT.

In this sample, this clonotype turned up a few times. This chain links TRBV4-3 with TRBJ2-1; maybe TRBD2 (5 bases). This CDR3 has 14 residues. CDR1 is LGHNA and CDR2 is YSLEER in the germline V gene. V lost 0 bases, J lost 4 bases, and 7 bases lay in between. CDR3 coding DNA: TGCGCCAGCAGCCAAGAAAGCGGATACAATGAGCAGTTCTTC. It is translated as CASSQESGYNEQFF.

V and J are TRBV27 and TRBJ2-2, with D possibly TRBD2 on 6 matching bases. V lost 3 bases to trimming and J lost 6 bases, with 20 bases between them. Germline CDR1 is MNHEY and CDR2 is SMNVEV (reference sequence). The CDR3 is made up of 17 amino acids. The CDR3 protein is CASSFKAGPREPGELFF. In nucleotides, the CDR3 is TGTGCCAGCAGTTTCAAGGCGGGGCCTAGGGAGCCCGGGGAGCTGTTTTTT.

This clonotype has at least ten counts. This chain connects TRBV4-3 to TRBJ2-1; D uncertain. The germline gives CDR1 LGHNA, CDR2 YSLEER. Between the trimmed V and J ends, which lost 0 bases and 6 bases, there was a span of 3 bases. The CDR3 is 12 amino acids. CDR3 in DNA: TGCGCCAGCAGCCAAGATCGCAATGAGCAGTTCTTC. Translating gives CASSQDRNEQFF.

The DNA of the CDR3 is TGTGCCAGCAGTCCTAAACAGGGTTCAGGCTACACCTTC. Encoded protein: CASSPKQGSGYTF. The genes are TRBV28 and TRBJ1-2, with D possibly matching TRBD1 (6 bases). The germline V gene encodes CDR1 MDHEN and CDR2 SYDVKM. V was shortened by 5 bases and J by 8 bases, with 15 bases between the two germline ends. The length of the CDR3 is 13 residues.

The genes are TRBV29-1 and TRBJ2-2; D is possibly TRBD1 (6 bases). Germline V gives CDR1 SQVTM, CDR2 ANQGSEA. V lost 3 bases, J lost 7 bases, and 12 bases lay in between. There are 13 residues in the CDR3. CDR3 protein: CSVEDSLNGELFF. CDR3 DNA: TGCAGCGTTGAGGACAGCTTGAACGGGGAGCTGTTTTTT.

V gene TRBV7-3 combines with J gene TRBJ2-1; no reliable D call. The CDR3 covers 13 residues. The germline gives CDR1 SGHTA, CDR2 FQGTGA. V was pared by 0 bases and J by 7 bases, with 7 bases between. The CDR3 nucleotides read TGTGCCAGCAGCTTAACGGCTACTAATGAGCAGTTCTTC. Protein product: CASSLTATNEQFF.

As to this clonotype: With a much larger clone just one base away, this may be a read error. In DNA, the CDR3 is TGTGCCAGCAGCCGAATCCAGAGGTACCAAGAGACCCAGTACTTC. It codes for CASSRIQRYQETQYF. V is TRBV14 and J is TRBJ2-5, with D unclear. This CDR3 spans 15 amino acids. Germline CDR1 and CDR2: SGHDN and FVKESK. Trimming cost V 4 bases and J 0 bases, with 12 bases left between them.